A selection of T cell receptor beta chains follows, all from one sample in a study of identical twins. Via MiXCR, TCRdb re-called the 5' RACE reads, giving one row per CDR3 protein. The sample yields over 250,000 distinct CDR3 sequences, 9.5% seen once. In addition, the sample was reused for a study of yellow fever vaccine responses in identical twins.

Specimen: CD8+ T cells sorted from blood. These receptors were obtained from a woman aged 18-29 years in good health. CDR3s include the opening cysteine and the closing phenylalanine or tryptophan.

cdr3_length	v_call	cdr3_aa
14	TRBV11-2	CASSLYRGLGEQYF
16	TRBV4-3	CASSQGIGGGFGELFF
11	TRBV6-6	CASSPGTQQFF
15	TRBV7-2	CASSSRSGPYNEQFF
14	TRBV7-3	CASSPGDPNSPLHF
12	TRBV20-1	CSARLSGIEQYF
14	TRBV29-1	CSAGTRLSADTQYF
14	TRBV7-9	CASSLGPSTYEQYF
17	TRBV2	CASTVRSPTSGEYEQYF
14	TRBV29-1	CSVEGAEKAGELFF
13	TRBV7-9	CASSSGQDYGYTF
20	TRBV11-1	CASLVGLAGDFNSGANVLTF